This T cell receptor (beta chain) was recovered during a study of blood T cell repertoires in COVID-19. Study background: Some COVID-19 samples were acute and others convalescent; all came from the United States, Italy and Spain. T cells, B-cell-depleted T cells, or PBMCs supplied cDNA or gDNA.

With V trimmed by 6 bases and J by 2 bases, 7 bases remained unmatched. This CDR3 contains 14 residues. Germline V gene sequence: CDR1 MDHEN, CDR2 SYDVKM. Method: immunoSEQ multiplex PCR; TCRdb's copy keeps in-frame clones and lacks some. The table records tens of thousands of clones, 85% of them present only once. The source of this sequence is a man of 80 years or more with acute or convalescent COVID-19. V and J are TRBV28 and TRBJ2-7; TRBD2 matches at 7 bases. Material: peripheral blood. CDR3 bases: TGTGCCAGCAGCAGCGGGACGCCACCCTACGAGCAGTACTTC. Residues: CASSSGTPPYEQYF.